Sequencing of this TCR beta chain was carried out in a study of T cell repertoires in ileal Crohn's disease. Time point indicated: neoterminal ileum biopsy at postoperative endoscopy, about 6 months after surgery. Study-wide points: Endoscopic recurrence occurred in every patient whose clonality exceeded 26.8%. Active smokers at surgery had more clonal expansions than non-smokers.

The ends lost 4 bases at V and 6 bases at J; junction bases unmatched: 5. CDR1 is SEHNR, CDR2 FQNEAQ, per germline (reference sequence). The CDR3 covers 14 residues. As concerns this clone: Its antigen is currently unknown.

The protocol was immunoSEQ multiplex PCR, while the TCRdb copy is restricted to in-frame clones and leaves out a portion. The sample shows about 3,000 clones, just over 85% of them seen only once. V and J are TRBV7-9 and TRBJ2-3, with TRBD1 identical over 9 bases. The receptor's source is an adult with Crohn's disease. Sequenced: ileal tissue. CDR3 coding DNA: TGTGCCAGCAGCTCGTTGACAGGGGGGGATACGCAGTATTTT. Its translation: CASSSLTGGDTQYF.